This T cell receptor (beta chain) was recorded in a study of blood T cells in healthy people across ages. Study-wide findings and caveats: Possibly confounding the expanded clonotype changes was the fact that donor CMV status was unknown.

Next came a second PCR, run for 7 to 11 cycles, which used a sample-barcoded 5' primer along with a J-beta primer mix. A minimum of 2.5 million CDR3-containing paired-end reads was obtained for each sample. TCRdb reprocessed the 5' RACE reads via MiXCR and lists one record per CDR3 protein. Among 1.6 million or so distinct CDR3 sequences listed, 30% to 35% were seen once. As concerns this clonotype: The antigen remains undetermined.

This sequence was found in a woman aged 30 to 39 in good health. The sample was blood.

The CDR3: CASSPVAGVSTDTQYF. The CDR3 nucleotides are TGTGCCAGCAGCCCCGTAGCGGGAGTCAGCACAGATACGCAGTATTTT. The gene calls are TRBV3-1 and TRBJ2-3, with 9 nucleotides matching TRBD2. The junction had 5 bases not matched to a gene; V was cut back by 4 bases and J by 0 bases. Germline CDR1 LGHDT, CDR2 YNNKEL (reference sequence). This CDR3 spans 16 amino acids.